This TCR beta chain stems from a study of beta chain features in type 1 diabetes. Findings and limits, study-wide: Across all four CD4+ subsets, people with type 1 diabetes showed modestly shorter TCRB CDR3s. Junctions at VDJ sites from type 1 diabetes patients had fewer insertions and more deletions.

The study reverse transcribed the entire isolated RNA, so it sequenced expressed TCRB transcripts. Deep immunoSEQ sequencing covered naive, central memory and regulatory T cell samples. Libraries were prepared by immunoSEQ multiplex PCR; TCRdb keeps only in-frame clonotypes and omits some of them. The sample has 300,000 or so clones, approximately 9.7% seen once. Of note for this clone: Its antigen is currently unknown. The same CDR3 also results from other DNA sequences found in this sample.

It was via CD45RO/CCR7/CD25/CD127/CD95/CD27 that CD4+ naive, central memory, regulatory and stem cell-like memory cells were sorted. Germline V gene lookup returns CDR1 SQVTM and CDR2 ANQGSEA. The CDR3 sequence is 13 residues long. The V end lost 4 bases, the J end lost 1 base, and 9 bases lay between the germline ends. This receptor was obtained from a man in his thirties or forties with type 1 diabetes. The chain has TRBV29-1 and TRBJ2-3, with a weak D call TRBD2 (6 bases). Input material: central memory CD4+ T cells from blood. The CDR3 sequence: CSVVEGGTDTQYF. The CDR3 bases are TGCAGCGTTGTGGAGGGCGGCACAGATACGCAGTATTTT.